Listed below are T cell receptor beta chains from one sample, sequenced in a study of blood T cell repertoires in COVID-19. The protocol was immunoSEQ multiplex PCR, while the TCRdb copy is restricted to in-frame clones and leaves out a portion. The sample holds approximately 240,000 clones, around nine tenths seen once. Sample: peripheral blood. These receptors were collected from a woman between 35 and 50 years old who had recovered from COVID-19. Each CDR3 is given with its conserved first and last residue. The order of the fields is D gene, J gene, V gene, CDR3 protein. D genes are given only for firm matches.

d_gene: TRBD2; j_gene: TRBJ2-5; v_gene: TRBV11-1; CDR3aa: CASSLRREGLETQYF
d_gene: TRBD2; j_gene: TRBJ2-1; v_gene: TRBV7-3; CDR3aa: CASSFGLADNEQFF
d_gene: -; j_gene: TRBJ2-3; v_gene: TRBV28; CDR3aa: CASSLQATDTQYF
d_gene: -; j_gene: TRBJ1-2; v_gene: TRBV4-3; CDR3aa: CASSHNNYGYTF
d_gene: TRBD2; j_gene: TRBJ2-3; v_gene: TRBV7-2; CDR3aa: CASSPGRLAVRPDTQYF
d_gene: -; j_gene: TRBJ2-1; v_gene: TRBV4-1; CDR3aa: CASSDRDEQFF
d_gene: -; j_gene: TRBJ2-5; v_gene: TRBV2; CDR3aa: CASSGLAGQETQYF
d_gene: TRBD1; j_gene: TRBJ2-2; v_gene: TRBV5-1; CDR3aa: CASSGGQGSNTGELFF
d_gene: -; j_gene: TRBJ2-3; v_gene: TRBV9; CDR3aa: CASSVAAGANIRDTQYF
d_gene: TRBD1; j_gene: TRBJ1-3; v_gene: TRBV7-2; CDR3aa: CASSPGQGGNTIYF
d_gene: -; j_gene: TRBJ1-4; v_gene: TRBV7-2; CDR3aa: CASSYRPQGLNEKLFF
d_gene: -; j_gene: TRBJ1-3; v_gene: TRBV19; CDR3aa: CASSLRGSGNTIYF
d_gene: -; j_gene: TRBJ1-6; v_gene: TRBV6-5; CDR3aa: CASSSFGRGSPLHF
d_gene: -; j_gene: TRBJ2-7; v_gene: TRBV11-2; CDR3aa: CASSPSDAGAGYEQYF
d_gene: TRBD2; j_gene: TRBJ2-3; v_gene: TRBV10-2; CDR3aa: CASSEGEGLLDNPSTDTQYF
d_gene: -; j_gene: TRBJ1-6; v_gene: TRBV2; CDR3aa: CASRRTASNSPLHF
d_gene: -; j_gene: TRBJ2-7; v_gene: TRBV18; CDR3aa: CASSPHTEPTYEQYF
d_gene: -; j_gene: TRBJ2-5; v_gene: TRBV19; CDR3aa: CASSRARETQYF
d_gene: -; j_gene: TRBJ2-1; v_gene: TRBV15; CDR3aa: CATSTGYGEQFF
d_gene: TRBD2; j_gene: TRBJ2-3; v_gene: TRBV4-1; CDR3aa: CASSRGLAGGLGSTDTQYF
d_gene: -; j_gene: TRBJ2-3; v_gene: TRBV5-4; CDR3aa: CASSSGLPLDTDTQYF
d_gene: TRBD1; j_gene: TRBJ2-5; v_gene: TRBV4-1; CDR3aa: CASSSGNNRGQETQYF
d_gene: TRBD1; j_gene: TRBJ2-7; v_gene: TRBV6-5; CDR3aa: CASSPRDRGGEQYF
d_gene: TRBD1; j_gene: TRBJ1-1; v_gene: TRBV5-4; CDR3aa: CASSFPGQVGAEAFF
d_gene: -; j_gene: TRBJ2-7; v_gene: TRBV7-9; CDR3aa: CASSLRGTPYEQYF
d_gene: -; j_gene: TRBJ2-1; v_gene: TRBV7-9; CDR3aa: CASSLVRGTQGLHEQFF
d_gene: -; j_gene: TRBJ2-2; v_gene: TRBV19; CDR3aa: CASSMGATGELFF
d_gene: TRBD1; j_gene: TRBJ2-3; v_gene: TRBV9; CDR3aa: CASSLTTGASTDTQYF
d_gene: TRBD1; j_gene: TRBJ2-3; v_gene: TRBV20-1; CDR3aa: CSASMDRAADTQYF
d_gene: TRBD1; j_gene: TRBJ1-2; v_gene: TRBV6-5; CDR3aa: CASSRGGRYGYTF
d_gene: TRBD1; j_gene: TRBJ2-7; v_gene: TRBV27; CDR3aa: CASSPQGFEQYF
d_gene: TRBD1; j_gene: TRBJ2-1; v_gene: TRBV7-9; CDR3aa: CASRQGARNEQFF
d_gene: TRBD1; j_gene: TRBJ1-6; v_gene: TRBV4-3; CDR3aa: CASSQGRTGGADSPLHF
d_gene: -; j_gene: TRBJ1-2; v_gene: TRBV1; CDR3aa: CTSSQDMARGGYGYTF
d_gene: -; j_gene: TRBJ1-1; v_gene: TRBV11-3; CDR3aa: CASSPLPIEGTEAFF
d_gene: -; j_gene: TRBJ2-7; v_gene: TRBV27; CDR3aa: CASSLGGGPYEQYF
d_gene: TRBD2; j_gene: TRBJ2-7; v_gene: TRBV6-5; CDR3aa: CAIEPGGGVYEQYF
d_gene: TRBD2; j_gene: TRBJ2-3; v_gene: TRBV9; CDR3aa: CASSVDSGTSGRAADTQYF
d_gene: -; j_gene: TRBJ1-2; v_gene: TRBV4-2; CDR3aa: CASSQGGSQGGYTF
d_gene: TRBD2; j_gene: TRBJ2-3; v_gene: TRBV3-1/TRBV3-2; CDR3aa: CASSLSSGGADTQYF
d_gene: -; j_gene: TRBJ1-5; v_gene: TRBV18; CDR3aa: CASSPGPGGQPQHF
d_gene: -; j_gene: TRBJ2-7; v_gene: TRBV7-2; CDR3aa: CASSLGQPRRQYF
d_gene: TRBD1; j_gene: TRBJ1-4; v_gene: TRBV4-2; CDR3aa: CASSRTGVNEKLFF
d_gene: -; j_gene: TRBJ2-5; v_gene: TRBV5-4; CDR3aa: CASSLEGEETQYF
d_gene: -; j_gene: TRBJ2-7; v_gene: TRBV7-2; CDR3aa: CASSHKYLYEQYF
d_gene: TRBD1; j_gene: TRBJ2-1; v_gene: TRBV4-1; CDR3aa: CASSPDRGSYNEQFF
d_gene: TRBD1; j_gene: TRBJ2-7; v_gene: TRBV6-2/TRBV6-3; CDR3aa: CASNPDRLGYEQYF
d_gene: TRBD1; j_gene: TRBJ1-2; v_gene: TRBV27; CDR3aa: CASSLSGQGYGYTF
d_gene: -; j_gene: TRBJ1-3; v_gene: TRBV7-2; CDR3aa: CASSLDGGSGNTIYF
d_gene: -; j_gene: TRBJ1-2; v_gene: TRBV5-1; CDR3aa: CASSLQGWGYTF
d_gene: TRBD1; j_gene: TRBJ2-1; v_gene: TRBV6-2/TRBV6-3; CDR3aa: CASSNRGTTYNEQFF
d_gene: -; j_gene: TRBJ1-3; v_gene: TRBV6-5; CDR3aa: CASSYRGAGNTIYF
d_gene: -; j_gene: TRBJ1-2; v_gene: TRBV28; CDR3aa: CASTREGHYGYTF
d_gene: TRBD2; j_gene: TRBJ2-1; v_gene: TRBV7-2; CDR3aa: CASSVTSGRMKNEQFF
d_gene: TRBD1; j_gene: TRBJ1-1; v_gene: TRBV4-2; CDR3aa: CASSPTPGTGGTEAFF